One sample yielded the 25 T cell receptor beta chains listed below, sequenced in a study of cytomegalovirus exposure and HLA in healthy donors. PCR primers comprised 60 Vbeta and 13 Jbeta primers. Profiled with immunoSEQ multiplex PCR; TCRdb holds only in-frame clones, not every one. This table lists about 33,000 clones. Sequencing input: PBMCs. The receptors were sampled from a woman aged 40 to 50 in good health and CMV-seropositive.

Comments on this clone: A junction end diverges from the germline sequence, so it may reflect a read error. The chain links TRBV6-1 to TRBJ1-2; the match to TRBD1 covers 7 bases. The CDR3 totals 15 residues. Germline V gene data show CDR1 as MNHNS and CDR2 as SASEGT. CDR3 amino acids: CASTGGLWANYGYTF. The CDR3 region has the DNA TGTGCCAGCACAGGGGGGCTTTGGGCTAATTATGGCTACACCTTC.

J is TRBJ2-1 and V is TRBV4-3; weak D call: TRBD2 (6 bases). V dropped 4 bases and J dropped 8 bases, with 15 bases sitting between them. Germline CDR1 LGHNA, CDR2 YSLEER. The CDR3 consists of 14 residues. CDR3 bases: TGCGCCAGCAGCCGAGCGACTAGTTTGGATGAGCAGTTCTTC. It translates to CASSRATSLDEQFF.

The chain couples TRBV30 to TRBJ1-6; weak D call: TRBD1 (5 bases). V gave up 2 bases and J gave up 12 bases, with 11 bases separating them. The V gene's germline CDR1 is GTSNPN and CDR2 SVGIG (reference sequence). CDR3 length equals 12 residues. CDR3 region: CAWSRTSGPLHF. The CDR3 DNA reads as TGTGCCTGGAGTCGGACATCGGGACCCCTCCACTTT.

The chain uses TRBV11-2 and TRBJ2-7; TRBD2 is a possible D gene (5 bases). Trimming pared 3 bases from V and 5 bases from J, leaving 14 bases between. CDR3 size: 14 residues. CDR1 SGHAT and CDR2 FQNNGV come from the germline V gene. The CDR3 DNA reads TGTGCCAGCAGCTTCAATCGGGATAATCACGAGCAGTACTTC. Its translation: CASSFNRDNHEQYF.

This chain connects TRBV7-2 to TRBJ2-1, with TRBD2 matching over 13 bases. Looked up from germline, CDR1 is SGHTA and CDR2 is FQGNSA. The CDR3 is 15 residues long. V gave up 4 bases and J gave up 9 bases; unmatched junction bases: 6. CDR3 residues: CASSSLAGGPGEQFF. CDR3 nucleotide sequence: TGTGCCAGCAGCTCACTAGCGGGAGGGCCGGGTGAGCAGTTCTTC.

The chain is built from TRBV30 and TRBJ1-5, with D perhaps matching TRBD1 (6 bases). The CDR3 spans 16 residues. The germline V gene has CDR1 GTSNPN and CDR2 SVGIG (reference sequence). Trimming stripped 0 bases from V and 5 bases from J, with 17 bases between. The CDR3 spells CAWSVMRSGGYQPQHF. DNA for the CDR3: TGTGCCTGGAGTGTAATGAGGTCTGGGGGCTATCAGCCCCAGCATTTT.

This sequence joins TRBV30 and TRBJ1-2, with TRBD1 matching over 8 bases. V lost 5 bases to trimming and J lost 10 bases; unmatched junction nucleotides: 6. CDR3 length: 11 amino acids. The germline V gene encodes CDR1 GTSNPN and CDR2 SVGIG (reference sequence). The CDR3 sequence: CAWEQGVAYTF. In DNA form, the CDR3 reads TGTGCCTGGGAACAGGGGGTTGCCTACACCTTC.

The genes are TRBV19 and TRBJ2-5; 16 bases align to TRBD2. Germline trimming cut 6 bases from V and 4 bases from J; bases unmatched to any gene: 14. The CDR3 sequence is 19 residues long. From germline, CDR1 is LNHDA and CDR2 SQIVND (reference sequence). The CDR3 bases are TGTGCCAGTAGCTCCAAGGGACTAGCGGGAGGGCCAGGGGGAGAGACCCAGTACTTC. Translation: CASSSKGLAGGPGGETQYF.

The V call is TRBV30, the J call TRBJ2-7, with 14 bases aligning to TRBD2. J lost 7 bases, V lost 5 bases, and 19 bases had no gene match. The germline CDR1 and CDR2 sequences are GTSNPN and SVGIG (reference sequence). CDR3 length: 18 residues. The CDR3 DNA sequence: TGTGCCTGGCGGTGGGAGGTAACCGGGACTAGCGGGGGCTTAGAGCAGTACTTC. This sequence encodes CAWRWEVTGTSGGLEQYF. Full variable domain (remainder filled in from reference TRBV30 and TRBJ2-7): SQTIHQWPATLVQPVGSPLSLECTVEGTSNPNLYWYRQAAGRGLQLLFYSVGIGQISSEVPQNLSASRPQDRQFILSSKKLLLSDSGFYLCAWRWEVTGTSGGLEQYFGPGTRLTVT.

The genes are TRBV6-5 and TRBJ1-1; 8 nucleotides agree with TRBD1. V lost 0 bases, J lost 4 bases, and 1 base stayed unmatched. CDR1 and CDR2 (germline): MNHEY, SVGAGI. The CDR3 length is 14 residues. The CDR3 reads CASSYSTGVTEAFF. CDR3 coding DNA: TGTGCCAGCAGTTACTCGACAGGGGTCACTGAAGCTTTCTTT.

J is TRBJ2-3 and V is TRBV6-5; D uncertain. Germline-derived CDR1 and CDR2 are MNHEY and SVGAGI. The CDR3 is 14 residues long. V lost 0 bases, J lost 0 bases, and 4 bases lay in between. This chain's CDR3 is CASSYSSSTDTQYF. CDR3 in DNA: TGTGCCAGCAGTTACTCGTCTAGCACAGATACGCAGTATTTT.

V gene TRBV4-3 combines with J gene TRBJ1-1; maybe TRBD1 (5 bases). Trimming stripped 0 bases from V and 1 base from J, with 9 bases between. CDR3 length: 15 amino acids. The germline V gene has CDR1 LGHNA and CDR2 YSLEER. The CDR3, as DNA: TGCGCCAGCAGCCAAGAGGGGACTGGGAACACTGAAGCTTTCTTT. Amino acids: CASSQEGTGNTEAFF.

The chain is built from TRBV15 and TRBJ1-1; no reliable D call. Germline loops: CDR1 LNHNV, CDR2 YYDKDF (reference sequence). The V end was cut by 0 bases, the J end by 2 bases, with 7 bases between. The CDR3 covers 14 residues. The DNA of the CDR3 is TGTGCCACCAGCAGAGATCTCTCCAACACTGAAGCTTTCTTT. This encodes CATSRDLSNTEAFF.

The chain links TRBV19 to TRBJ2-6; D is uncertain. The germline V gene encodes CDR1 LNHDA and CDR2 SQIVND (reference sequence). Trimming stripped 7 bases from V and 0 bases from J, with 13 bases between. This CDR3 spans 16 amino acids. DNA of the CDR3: TGTGCCAGTATCCCCACTTCGGGCTCTGGGGCCAACGTCCTGACTTTC. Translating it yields CASIPTSGSGANVLTF.

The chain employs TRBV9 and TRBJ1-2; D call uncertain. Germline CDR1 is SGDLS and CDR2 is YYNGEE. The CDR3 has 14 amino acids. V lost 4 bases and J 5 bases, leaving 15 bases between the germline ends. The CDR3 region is CASSPREGRYGYTF. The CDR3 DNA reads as TGTGCCAGCAGCCCCCGGGAAGGGAGGTATGGCTACACCTTC. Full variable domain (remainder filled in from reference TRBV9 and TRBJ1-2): DSGVTQTPKHLITATGQRVTLRCSPRSGDLSVYWYQQSLDQGLQFLIQYYNGEERAKGNILERFSAQQFPDLHSELNLSSLELGDSALYFCASSPREGRYGYTFGSGTRLTVV.

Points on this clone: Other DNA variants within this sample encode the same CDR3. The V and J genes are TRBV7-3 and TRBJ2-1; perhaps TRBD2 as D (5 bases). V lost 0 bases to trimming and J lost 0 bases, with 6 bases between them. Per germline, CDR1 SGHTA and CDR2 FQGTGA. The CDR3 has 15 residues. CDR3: CASSLTRDSYNEQFF. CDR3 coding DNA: TGTGCCAGCAGCTTAACCCGGGACTCCTACAATGAGCAGTTCTTC.

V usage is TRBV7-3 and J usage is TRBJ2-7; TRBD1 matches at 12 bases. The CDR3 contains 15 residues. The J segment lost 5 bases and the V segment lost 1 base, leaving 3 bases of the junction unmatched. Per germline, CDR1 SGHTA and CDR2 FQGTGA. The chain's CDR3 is CASSLSGTGGHEQYF. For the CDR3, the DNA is TGTGCCAGCAGCTTAAGTGGGACAGGGGGCCACGAGCAGTACTTC.

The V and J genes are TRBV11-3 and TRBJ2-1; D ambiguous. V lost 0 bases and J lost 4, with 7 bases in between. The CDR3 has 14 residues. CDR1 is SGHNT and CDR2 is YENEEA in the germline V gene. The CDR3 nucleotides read TGTGCCAGCAGCTTAGACCCACAGTACAATGAGCAGTTCTTC. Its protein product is CASSLDPQYNEQFF. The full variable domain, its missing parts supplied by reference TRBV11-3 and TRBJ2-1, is EAGVVQSPRYKIIEKKQPVAFWCNPISGHNTLYWYLQNLGQGPELLIRYENEEAVDDSQLPKDRFSAERLKGVDSTLKIQPAELGDSAVYLCASSLDPQYNEQFFGPGTRLTVL.

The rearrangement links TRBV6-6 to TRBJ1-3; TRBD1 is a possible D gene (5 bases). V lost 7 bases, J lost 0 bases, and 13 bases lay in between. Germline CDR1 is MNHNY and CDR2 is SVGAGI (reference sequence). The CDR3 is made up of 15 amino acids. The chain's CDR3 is CASKPGLLSGNTIYF. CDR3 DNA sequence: TGTGCCAGCAAGCCGGGACTCCTCTCTGGAAACACCATATATTTT.

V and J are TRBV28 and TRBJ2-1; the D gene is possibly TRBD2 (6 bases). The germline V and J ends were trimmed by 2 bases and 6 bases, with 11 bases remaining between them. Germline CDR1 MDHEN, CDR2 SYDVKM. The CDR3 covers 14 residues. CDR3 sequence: CASSLAGTLNEQFF. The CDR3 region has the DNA TGTGCCAGCAGTTTAGCGGGGACGCTCAATGAGCAGTTCTTC.

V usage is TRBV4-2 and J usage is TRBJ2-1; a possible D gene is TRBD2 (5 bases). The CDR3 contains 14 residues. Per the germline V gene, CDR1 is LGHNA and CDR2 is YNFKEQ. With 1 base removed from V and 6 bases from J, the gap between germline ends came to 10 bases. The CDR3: CASSQGTGGNEQFF. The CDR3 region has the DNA TGTGCCAGCAGCCAAGGGACTGGCGGCAATGAGCAGTTCTTC.

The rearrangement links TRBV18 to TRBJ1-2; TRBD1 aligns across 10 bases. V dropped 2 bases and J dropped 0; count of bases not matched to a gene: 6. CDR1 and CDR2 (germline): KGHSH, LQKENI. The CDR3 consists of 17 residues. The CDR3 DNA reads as TGTGCCAGCTCACCAGGTCGGGACAGGGGCGCTAACTATGGCTACACCTTC. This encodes CASSPGRDRGANYGYTF.

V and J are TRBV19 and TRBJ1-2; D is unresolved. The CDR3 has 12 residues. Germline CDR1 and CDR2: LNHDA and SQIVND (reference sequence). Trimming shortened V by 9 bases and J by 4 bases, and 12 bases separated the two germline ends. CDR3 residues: CASNERSYGYTF. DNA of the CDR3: TGTGCCAGCAATGAGAGGAGCTATGGCTACACCTTC.

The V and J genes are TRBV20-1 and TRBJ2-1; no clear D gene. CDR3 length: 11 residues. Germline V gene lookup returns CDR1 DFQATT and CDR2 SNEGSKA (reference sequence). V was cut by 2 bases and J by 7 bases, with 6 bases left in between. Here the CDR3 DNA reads TGCAGTGCTAGATCAGGAAATGAGCAGTTCTTC. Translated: CSARSGNEQFF.

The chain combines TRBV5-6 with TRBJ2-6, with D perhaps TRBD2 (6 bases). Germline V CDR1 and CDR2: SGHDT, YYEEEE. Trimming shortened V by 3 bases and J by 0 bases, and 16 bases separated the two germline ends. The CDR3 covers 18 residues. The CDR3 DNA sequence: TGTGCCAGCAGCTGGGGAGGTATATTCCGCTCTGGGGCCAACGTCCTGACTTTC. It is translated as CASSWGGIFRSGANVLTF.